Following are 29 T cell receptor beta chains from one sample sequenced in a study of graft-versus-host responses after intestinal transplantation. The protocol was immunoSEQ multiplex PCR, while the TCRdb copy is restricted to in-frame clones and leaves out a portion. The sample lists roughly 99,000 clones; approximately 90% were seen once. Antigens for these TCRs are unknown. Specimen: unstimulated CD8+ T cells sorted from spleen or lymph node cells, collected before transplant. Source of these receptors: a human donor who was the organ donor for an intestinal transplant.

This chain links TRBV7-9 with TRBJ2-5; 10 nucleotides align to TRBD2. V gave up 1 base and J gave up 2 bases; unmatched junction bases: 7. The CDR3 is 17 amino acids. CDR1 SEHNR and CDR2 FQNEAQ come from the germline V gene (reference sequence). The CDR3 spells CASSLVRSSGGQETQYF. Written as DNA, the CDR3 is TGTGCCAGCAGCTTAGTTCGGTCTAGCGGGGGACAAGAGACCCAGTACTTC.

The chain is built from TRBV11-2 and TRBJ2-1; D might be TRBD1 (6 bases). The V end was cut by 5 bases, the J end by 7 bases, with 27 bases between. CDR3 length: 18 amino acids. Germline CDR1 is SGHAT and CDR2 is FQNNGV. The CDR3 sequence is CASSPTGPRGPVRNEQFF. The CDR3, as DNA: TGTGCCAGCAGCCCCACAGGCCCCAGGGGCCCGGTTAGGAATGAGCAGTTCTTC. Based on the CDR3 plus reference TRBV11-2 and TRBJ2-1, the full variable domain is EAGVAQSPRYKIIEKRQSVAFWCNPISGHATLYWYQQILGQGPKLLIQFQNNGVVDDSQLPKDRFSAERLKGVDSTLKIQPAKLEDSAVYLCASSPTGPRGPVRNEQFFGPGTRLTVL.

The J gene is TRBJ1-3, the V gene TRBV28; 7 positions match TRBD1. CDR3 length: 15 amino acids. CDR1 is MDHEN and CDR2 is SYDVKM in the germline V gene. V was pared by 6 bases and J by 3 bases, with 8 bases of the junction left unmatched. The CDR3 sequence is CASRYADRLGNTIYF. CDR3 sequence (DNA): TGTGCCAGCAGATATGCGGACAGGCTTGGAAACACCATATATTTT.

This clone was detected only once. V is TRBV29-1 and J is TRBJ2-7; D is possibly TRBD2 (6 bases). Germline V gene lookup returns CDR1 SQVTM and CDR2 ANQGSEA. Trimming left V 8 bases short and J 2 bases short, with 19 bases between. The CDR3 runs to 14 residues. In nucleotides, the CDR3 is TGCAGCTTCGCGGGTAGCGGCTCTACCTACGAGCAGTACTTC. Its protein is CSFAGSGSTYEQYF.

The V call is TRBV6-6, the J call TRBJ2-4; a weak D match, TRBD1 (6 bases). V lost 0 bases to trimming and J lost 5 bases, with 11 bases between them. The CDR3 totals 15 residues. Germline values: CDR1 MNHNY, CDR2 SVGAGI (reference sequence). CDR3 amino acids: CASSYSNWGQNIQYF. CDR3 DNA sequence: TGTGCCAGCAGTTACTCGAATTGGGGGCAAAACATTCAGTACTTC.

This clone was seen just once. V usage is TRBV11-3 and J usage is TRBJ1-1; D possibly corresponds to TRBD1 (5 bases). The V gene lost 1 base and the J gene lost 10 bases, with 13 bases spanning the gap. CDR3 length: 13 residues. CDR1 SGHNT and CDR2 YENEEA come from the germline V gene. CDR3 loop: CASSLVRTFGAFF. The CDR3 DNA follows: TGTGCCAGCAGCTTAGTTCGGACATTCGGAGCTTTCTTT.

J is TRBJ1-1 and V is TRBV10-3, with 9 bases matching TRBD1. CDR1 is ENHRY and CDR2 is SYGVKD in the germline V gene. The length of the CDR3 is 14 residues. With V trimmed by 6 bases and J by 1 base, 3 bases remained unmatched. CDR3 sequence (DNA): TGTGCCATCAGAAGGACAGGGGAGAACACTGAAGCTTTCTTT. This codes for CAIRRTGENTEAFF.

The rearrangement links TRBV5-1 to TRBJ2-1; a weak D match, TRBD2 (6 bases). The germline CDR1 and CDR2 sequences are SGHRS and YFSETQ. The CDR3 has 13 amino acids. The V and J ends lost 2 bases and 8 bases respectively, with 11 bases between them. The CDR3 spells CASSLGGSDEQFF. The CDR3 DNA follows: TGCGCCAGCAGCTTAGGAGGGAGCGATGAGCAGTTCTTC.

This sequence joins TRBV2 and TRBJ1-1; no clear D. This CDR3 spans 15 amino acids. CDR1 is SNHLY and CDR2 is FYNNEI in the germline V gene. Trimming took off 0 bases at V and 1 base at J, with 9 bases between the two ends. CDR3 in amino acids: CASSEALTQNTEAFF. The CDR3 bases are TGTGCCAGCAGTGAAGCGCTAACTCAGAACACTGAAGCTTTCTTT. Full variable domain (outside the CDR3, taken from reference TRBV2 and TRBJ1-1): EPEVTQTPSHQVTQMGQEVILRCVPISNHLYFYWYRQILGQKVEFLVSFYNNEISEKSEIFDDQFSVERPDGSNFTLKIRSTKLEDSAMYFCASSEALTQNTEAFFGQGTRLTVV.

J is TRBJ1-3 and V is TRBV14; 7 nucleotides line up with TRBD1. The CDR3 spans 19 residues. Germline trimming cut 0 bases from V and 3 bases from J; bases unmatched to any gene: 14. Germline lookup yields CDR1 SGHDN and CDR2 FVKESK. This chain's CDR3 is CASSQEGTAPPLFGNTIYF. The CDR3 DNA follows: TGTGCCAGCAGCCAAGAAGGGACAGCACCCCCTCTCTTTGGAAACACCATATATTTT.

The CDR3 here is CASSAGTSLYEQYF. CDR3 DNA: TGTGCCAGCAGCGCCGGGACTTCTCTCTACGAGCAGTACTTC. V gene TRBV9 combines with J gene TRBJ2-7; weak D call: TRBD2 (6 bases). The germline gives CDR1 SGDLS, CDR2 YYNGEE. Trimming pared 3 bases from V and 3 bases from J, leaving 13 bases between. This CDR3 is 14 amino acids long.

The chain links TRBV5-1 to TRBJ2-7; the match to TRBD2 covers 8 bases. The V and J ends lost 4 bases and 4 bases, in that order; junction bases with no gene match: 10. Germline assignment: CDR1 SGHRS and CDR2 YFSETQ. CDR3 size: 15 residues. CDR3 in amino acids: CASSLFAGGTYEQYF. CDR3 nucleotide sequence: TGCGCCAGCAGCCTCTTCGCGGGAGGAACATACGAGCAGTACTTC.

The CDR3, as DNA: TGTGCCATGTCTCTGACTAGCGGAGGGGTCGATGAGCAGTTCTTC. Translation: CAMSLTSGGVDEQFF. J is TRBJ2-1 and V is TRBV10-3, with 9 bases fitting TRBD2. The CDR3 sequence is 15 residues long. Looked up from germline, CDR1 is ENHRY and CDR2 is SYGVKD. V was pared by 9 bases and J by 8 bases, with 14 bases of the junction left unmatched.

The J gene is TRBJ1-2, the V gene TRBV6-5; D ambiguous. Germline lookup yields CDR1 MNHEY and CDR2 SVGAGI. V dropped 4 bases and J dropped 1 base, with 10 bases sitting between them. This CDR3 has 14 amino acids. The DNA of the CDR3 is TGTGCCAGCAGTTGGAGACGGATTAACTATGGCTACACCTTC. Residues: CASSWRRINYGYTF.

CDR3 coding DNA: TGTGCCAGCAGTTTATCGACCTGGTCTGCGGGAGACAATGAGCAGTTCTTC. Translation: CASSLSTWSAGDNEQFF. V usage is TRBV27 and J usage is TRBJ2-1, with 7 bases matching TRBD2. The CDR3 covers 17 residues. Germline values: CDR1 MNHEY, CDR2 SMNVEV (reference sequence). V lost 0 bases, J lost 5 bases, and 10 bases stayed unmatched.

Here the CDR3 DNA reads TGTGCCAGCAGTTTACAGACTAGCGGGAGGTACTCAGATACGCAGTATTTT. This sequence encodes CASSLQTSGRYSDTQYF. The V and J genes are TRBV28 and TRBJ2-3; TRBD2 agrees at 13 bases. Germline assignment: CDR1 MDHEN and CDR2 SYDVKM. This CDR3 has 17 residues. V lost 2 bases and J lost 4; bases outside the gene matches: 6.

The sample holds one count of this clone. V is TRBV5-6 and J is TRBJ2-1; D may be TRBD2 (6 bases). Germline loops: CDR1 SGHDT, CDR2 YYEEEE. This CDR3 comprises 18 residues. Trimming took off 3 bases at V and 9 bases at J, with 28 bases between the two ends. CDR3 protein: CASSSKSSGPTRLPEQFF. CDR3 DNA: TGTGCCAGCAGCTCTAAGAGTTCCGGTCCGACTAGGCTCCCTGAGCAGTTCTTC.

CDR3 sequence reads: CATLDRGGTNEKLFF. CDR3 nucleotide sequence: TGTGCCACCCTGGACAGGGGAGGTACTAATGAAAAACTGTTTTTT. This chain joins TRBV19 and TRBJ1-4; 9 bases match TRBD1. Trimming took 10 bases from V and 2 from J; bases not matched to a gene: 8. Germline V gene data show CDR1 as LNHDA and CDR2 as SQIVND (reference sequence). The CDR3 sequence is 15 residues long. The variable domain in full, completed from reference TRBV19 and TRBJ1-4, reads DGGITQSPKYLFRKEGQNVTLSCEQNLNHDAMYWYRQDPGQGLRLIYYSQIVNDFQKGDIAEGYSVSREKKESFPLTVTSAQKNPTAFYLCATLDRGGTNEKLFFGSGTQLSVL.

V and J are TRBV2 and TRBJ1-1, with D possibly TRBD1 on 5 matching bases. Germline CDR1 and CDR2: SNHLY and FYNNEI. V lost 1 base to trimming and J lost 5 bases, with 11 bases between them. The CDR3 is made up of 14 amino acids. The CDR3 loop reads CASSEGWGRTEAFF. In DNA form, the CDR3 reads TGTGCCAGCAGTGAAGGATGGGGCCGGACTGAAGCTTTCTTT.

The CDR3 DNA follows: TGTGCCAGCAGCCAAAACCCCGAGACGGACAGGGGTCTTCCCTACGAGCAGTACTTC. Its protein is CASSQNPETDRGLPYEQYF. The V gene is TRBV9, the J gene TRBJ2-7, with 9 bases lining up with TRBD1. This CDR3 comprises 19 residues. Per germline, CDR1 SGDLS and CDR2 YYNGEE. J lost 2 bases, V lost 4 bases, and 19 bases had no gene match. The whole variable domain, filled in from reference TRBV9 and TRBJ2-7, reads DSGVTQTPKHLITATGQRVTLRCSPRSGDLSVYWYQQSLDQGLQFLIQYYNGEERAKGNILERFSAQQFPDLHSELNLSSLELGDSALYFCASSQNPETDRGLPYEQYFGPGTRLTVT.

The rearrangement links TRBV15 to TRBJ1-3; maybe TRBD1 (6 bases). V shed 4 bases and J shed 2 bases, with 9 bases lying between them. The length of the CDR3 is 14 residues. Germline CDR1 reads LNHNV; CDR2 reads YYDKDF (reference sequence). The CDR3 loop is CATSKQGAGNTIYF. Written as DNA, the CDR3 is TGTGCCACCAGCAAACAGGGTGCTGGAAACACCATATATTTT.

The chain combines TRBV7-9 with TRBJ1-1; D not resolved. This CDR3 comprises 13 residues. CDR1 and CDR2 (germline): SEHNR, FQNEAQ (reference sequence). Trimming removed 6 bases at V and 4 bases at J, with 12 bases between. The DNA of the CDR3 is TGTGCCAGCAGAATCGGCGGTGGCACTGAAGCTTTCTTT. This codes for CASRIGGGTEAFF.

This clone was counted once. The chain employs TRBV5-1 and TRBJ1-2, with 11 bases identical to TRBD1. The CDR3 is 14 amino acids. Germline trimming cut 4 bases from V and 8 bases from J; bases unmatched to any gene: 7. Germline V gene data show CDR1 as SGHRS and CDR2 as YFSETQ. CDR3 sequence reads: CASSTTGQGGGYTF. The CDR3, as DNA: TGCGCCAGCAGCACTACGGGACAGGGGGGAGGCTACACCTTC.

This chain joins TRBV6-4 and TRBJ2-3, with a possible D match to TRBD1 (5 bases). The CDR3 loop spans 14 amino acids. From germline, CDR1 is MRHNA and CDR2 SNTAGT. Between the trimmed V and J ends, which lost 3 bases and 2 bases, there was a span of 9 bases. Here the CDR3 DNA reads TGTGCCAGCAGTGATAGGGGTCCCACAGATACGCAGTATTTT. Translation gives CASSDRGPTDTQYF.

The chain links TRBV21-1 to TRBJ1-5; the table names TRBD1, a call not compared with the DNA. TRBV21-1 is termed a pseudogene. CDR3 length equals 18 residues. DNA for the CDR3: TGTGCCAGCAGCCCCAAAGGGCTCGGACAGGGAAGCTTTCAGCCCCAGCATTTT. Translation gives CASSPKGLGQGSFQPQHF.

The chain couples TRBV23-1 to TRBJ1-5; D is perhaps TRBD1 (6 bases). TRBV23-1 is placed among ORFs of uncertain function. V was shortened by 2 bases and J by 5 bases, with 16 bases between the two germline ends. The CDR3 length is 16 residues. DNA of the CDR3: TGCGCCAGCAGTCAAGTTTTACAGGGTTTAGATCAGCCCCAGCATTTT. Amino acids: CASSQVLQGLDQPQHF.

The chain uses TRBV27 and TRBJ1-2; tentative D call: TRBD1 (6 bases). The V and J ends lost 5 bases and 14 bases respectively, with 24 bases between them. Germline-derived CDR1 and CDR2 are MNHEY and SMNVEV (reference sequence). This CDR3 is 14 amino acids long. DNA for the CDR3: TGTGCCAGCAGTCCGCCCAAAAGGGGGGGGAAGGCAACCTTC. The encoded protein is CASSPPKRGGKATF.

This chain links TRBV28 with TRBJ2-5; tentatively, D is TRBD2 (6 bases). Trimming removed 5 bases at V and 4 bases at J, with 23 bases between. The germline CDR1 and CDR2 sequences are MDHEN and SYDVKM. This CDR3 has 17 residues. Here the CDR3 reads CASSTSLVGGSRETQYF. DNA for the CDR3: TGTGCCAGCAGTACATCGTTGGTCGGGGGTTCTAGAGAGACCCAGTACTTC.

This chain links TRBV19 with TRBJ1-5; 7 positions match TRBD1. Germline assignment: CDR1 LNHDA and CDR2 SQIVND (reference sequence). V lost 5 bases and J lost 3; bases outside the gene matches: 7. CDR3 size: 15 residues. CDR3 protein: CASSHQGDNNQPQHF. Here the CDR3 DNA reads TGTGCCAGTAGTCACCAGGGGGACAACAATCAGCCCCAGCATTTT. The full variable domain, its missing parts supplied by reference TRBV19 and TRBJ1-5, is DGGITQSPKYLFRKEGQNVTLSCEQNLNHDAMYWYRQDPGQGLRLIYYSQIVNDFQKGDIAEGYSVSREKKESFPLTVTSAQKNPTAFYLCASSHQGDNNQPQHFGDGTRLSIL.